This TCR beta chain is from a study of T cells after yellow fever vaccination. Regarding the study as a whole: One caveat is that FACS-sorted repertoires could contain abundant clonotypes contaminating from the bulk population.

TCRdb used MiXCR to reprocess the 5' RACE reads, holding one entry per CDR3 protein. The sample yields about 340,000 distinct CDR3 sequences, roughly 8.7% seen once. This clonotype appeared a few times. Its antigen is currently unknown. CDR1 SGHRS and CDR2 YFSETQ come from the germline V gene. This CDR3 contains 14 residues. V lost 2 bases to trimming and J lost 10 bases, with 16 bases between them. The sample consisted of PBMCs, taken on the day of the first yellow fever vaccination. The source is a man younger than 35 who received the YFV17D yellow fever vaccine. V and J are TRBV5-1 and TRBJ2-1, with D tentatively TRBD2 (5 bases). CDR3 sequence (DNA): TGCGCCAGCAGCTTAGGCGGACTCGCCGGGGAGCAGTTCTTC. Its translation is CASSLGGLAGEQFF.